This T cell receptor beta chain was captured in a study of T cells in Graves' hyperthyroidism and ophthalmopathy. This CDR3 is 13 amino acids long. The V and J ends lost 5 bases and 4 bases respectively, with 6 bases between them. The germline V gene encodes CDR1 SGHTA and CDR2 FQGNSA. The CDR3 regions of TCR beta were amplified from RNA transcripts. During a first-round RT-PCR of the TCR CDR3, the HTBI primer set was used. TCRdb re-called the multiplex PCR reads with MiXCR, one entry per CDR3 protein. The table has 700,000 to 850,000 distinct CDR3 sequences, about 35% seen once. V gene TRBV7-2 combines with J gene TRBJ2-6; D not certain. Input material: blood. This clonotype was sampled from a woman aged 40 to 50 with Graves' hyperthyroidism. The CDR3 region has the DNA TGTGCCAGCAGCAAGCCCGGGGCCAACGTCCTGACTTTC. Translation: CASSKPGANVLTF.